The rows below give T cell receptor beta chains drawn from one sample of a study of CXCR3-negative and CXCR3-positive naive CD8 T cells. TCRdb processed the 5' RACE reads again and assigns one entry to each CDR3 protein, with no DNA. This sample carries roughly 90,000 distinct CDR3 sequences, with about 1.5% going to the ten biggest clones. Input material: naive CXCR3- CD8+ T cells from blood. The receptor source for this set is a human donor in good health. Some clones in this sample may be carry-over from other donors' samples. The CDR3 runs from the conserved cysteine through the conserved F or W. Each record gives: CDR3 protein, CDR3 length, V gene, J gene.

CDR3 protein: CASSFLTGSSYNEQFF
CDR3 length: 16
V gene: TRBV28
J gene: TRBJ2-1

CDR3 protein: CASGLDRTGQGISEQLF
CDR3 length: 17
V gene: TRBV12-5
J gene: TRBJ2-1

CDR3 protein: CASSAEARDTQYF
CDR3 length: 13
V gene: TRBV28
J gene: TRBJ2-3

CDR3 protein: CSARDGKRGGPETQYF
CDR3 length: 16
V gene: TRBV20-1
J gene: TRBJ2-5

CDR3 protein: CASSPTGAAYEQYF
CDR3 length: 14
V gene: TRBV28
J gene: TRBJ2-7

CDR3 protein: CATSRASGELFF
CDR3 length: 12
V gene: TRBV15
J gene: TRBJ2-2

CDR3 protein: CASSLSDRDEAFF
CDR3 length: 13
V gene: TRBV28
J gene: TRBJ1-1

CDR3 protein: CASSLAGGPPDTQYF
CDR3 length: 15
V gene: TRBV13
J gene: TRBJ2-3

CDR3 protein: CASSWRASTDTQYF
CDR3 length: 14
V gene: TRBV14
J gene: TRBJ2-3

CDR3 protein: CSVEGGHQLGGYEQYF
CDR3 length: 16
V gene: TRBV29-1
J gene: TRBJ2-7

CDR3 protein: CASRPGLAEANTGELFF
CDR3 length: 17
V gene: TRBV28
J gene: TRBJ2-2

CDR3 protein: CASSADRGAKTQYF
CDR3 length: 14
V gene: TRBV12-3/TRBV12-4
J gene: TRBJ2-5

CDR3 protein: CASSQVAPSGGSSYEQYF
CDR3 length: 18
V gene: TRBV4-2
J gene: TRBJ2-7

CDR3 protein: CASPEDSPYEQYF
CDR3 length: 13
V gene: TRBV7-9
J gene: TRBJ2-7

CDR3 protein: CASRGFSNQPQHF
CDR3 length: 13
V gene: TRBV6-2/TRBV6-3
J gene: TRBJ1-5

CDR3 protein: CSVDTLGQGPQETQYF
CDR3 length: 16
V gene: TRBV29-1
J gene: TRBJ2-5

CDR3 protein: CASKKGSESYEQYF
CDR3 length: 14
V gene: TRBV28
J gene: TRBJ2-7